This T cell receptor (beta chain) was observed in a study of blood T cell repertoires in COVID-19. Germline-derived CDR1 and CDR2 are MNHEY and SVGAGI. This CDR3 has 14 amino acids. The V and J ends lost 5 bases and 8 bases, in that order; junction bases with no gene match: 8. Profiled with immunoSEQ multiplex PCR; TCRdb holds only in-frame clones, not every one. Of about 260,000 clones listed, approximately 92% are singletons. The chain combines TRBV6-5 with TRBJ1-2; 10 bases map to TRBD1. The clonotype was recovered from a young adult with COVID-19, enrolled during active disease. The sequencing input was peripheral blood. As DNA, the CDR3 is TGTGCCAGCAGTAGAGACAGGGGGCGCTTGGGCTACACCTTC. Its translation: CASSRDRGRLGYTF.